This T cell receptor beta chain was identified during a study of blood T cells in healthy people across ages. Study overall: Every two T cells gave about one barcoded beta molecule via template switching. The study, taken as a whole, reports: Strong correlation linked observed beta diversity and percent naive T cells.

Samples had at least 7 million PBMCs isolated from them. This clonotype was observed a handful of times. The antigen is not known. Combining a sample-barcoded 5' primer with a J-beta primer mix, a second PCR ran for about 6 to 11 cycles. Each CDR3 protein gets one entry after TCRdb re-called the 5' RACE reads with MiXCR. Here the sample spans about 720,000 distinct CDR3 sequences, 25% being singletons. V was cut by 2 bases and J by 1 base, with 17 bases left in between. The V gene's germline CDR1 is DFQATT and CDR2 SNEGSKA (reference sequence). The CDR3 has 16 amino acids. This sample also belongs to another study, concerning T cells of mothers and their children. This second study notes: The sample comes from several healthy Caucasian donors: mothers and children.

This TCR was recovered from a boy aged 5-17 years in good health. Sequencing was performed on blood. The chain uses TRBV20-1 and TRBJ2-5; D is unresolved. CDR3 region: CSARFHLVKAQETQYF. The DNA for the CDR3 is TGCAGTGCTAGATTCCATCTCGTTAAGGCCCAAGAGACCCAGTACTTC.